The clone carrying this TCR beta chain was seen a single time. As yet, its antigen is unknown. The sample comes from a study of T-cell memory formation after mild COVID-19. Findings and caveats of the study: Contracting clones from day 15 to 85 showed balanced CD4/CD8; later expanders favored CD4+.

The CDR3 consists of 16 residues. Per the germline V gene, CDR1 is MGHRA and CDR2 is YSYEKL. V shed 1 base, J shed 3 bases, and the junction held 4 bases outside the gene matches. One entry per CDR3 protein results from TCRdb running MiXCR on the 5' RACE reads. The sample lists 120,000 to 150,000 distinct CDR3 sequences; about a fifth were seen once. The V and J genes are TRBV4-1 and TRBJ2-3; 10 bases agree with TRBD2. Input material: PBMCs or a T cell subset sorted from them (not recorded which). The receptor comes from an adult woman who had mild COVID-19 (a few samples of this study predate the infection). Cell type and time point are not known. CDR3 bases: TGCGCCAGCAGCCAAGGAGGGACTAGCGTTACAGATACGCAGTATTTT. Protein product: CASSQGGTSVTDTQYF.